The 26 T cell receptor beta chains below were found in one sample sequenced in a study of T cell responses to AZD1222 COVID-19 vaccine. Data came from immunoSEQ multiplex PCR; TCRdb stores just in-frame clones and leaves some out. The data show 75,000 to 95,000 clones, about 85% seen once. Sequenced here: peripheral blood, sampled 28 days after the second AZD1222 dose. These receptor sequences come from an adult who received the AZD1222 COVID-19 vaccine.

CDR3 sequence (DNA): TGTGCCAGCTCACAAACGGACAGGTCCGATACCTACGAGCAGTACTTC. This codes for CASSQTDRSDTYEQYF. The genes are TRBV18 and TRBJ2-7, with TRBD1 identical over 7 bases. This CDR3 comprises 16 residues. The germline V gene has CDR1 KGHSH and CDR2 LQKENI. Trimming took 4 bases from V and 2 from J; bases not matched to a gene: 11.

The chain couples TRBV7-2 to TRBJ1-4; 8 nucleotides align to TRBD1. J lost 4 bases, V lost 5 bases, and 6 bases had no gene match. The CDR3 totals 15 residues. Germline V CDR1 and CDR2: SGHTA, FQGNSA. Here the CDR3 reads CASSGRTGFNEKLFF. CDR3 coding DNA: TGTGCCAGCAGCGGGAGGACAGGGTTTAATGAAAAACTGTTTTTT.

The V and J genes are TRBV3-1 (or the pseudogene TRBV3-2) and TRBJ2-5; unclear D gene. The germline gives CDR1 LGHDT, CDR2 YNNKEL (reference sequence). V shed 0 bases and J shed 2 bases, with 16 bases lying between them. CDR3 length: 17 residues. Here the CDR3 DNA reads TGTGCCAGCAGCCAAGACTTTCTTGACGAGTCACAAGAGACCCAGTACTTC. Translating gives CASSQDFLDESQETQYF.

The chain combines TRBV19 with TRBJ2-7, with D perhaps matching TRBD2 (6 bases). The CDR3 runs to 14 residues. V shed 8 bases and J shed 2 bases, with 16 bases lying between them. Germline V gene sequence: CDR1 LNHDA, CDR2 SQIVND (reference sequence). CDR3 sequence (DNA): TGTGCCAGTTCAGGGCGGGACCGAGCCTACGAGCAGTACTTC. This sequence encodes CASSGRDRAYEQYF. The whole variable domain, remainder taken from reference TRBV19 and TRBJ2-7, is DGGITQSPKYLFRKEGQNVTLSCEQNLNHDAMYWYRQDPGQGLRLIYYSQIVNDFQKGDIAEGYSVSREKKESFPLTVTSAQKNPTAFYLCASSGRDRAYEQYFGPGTRLTVT.

The chain carries TRBV15 and TRBJ2-1; 9 bases match TRBD2. The ends lost 2 bases at V and 6 bases at J; junction bases unmatched: 8. The CDR3 contains 16 residues. The germline V gene encodes CDR1 LNHNV and CDR2 YYDKDF (reference sequence). The CDR3 reads CATSRLAGPDPNEQFF. CDR3 nucleotide sequence: TGTGCCACCAGCAGACTAGCGGGGCCTGATCCCAATGAGCAGTTCTTC.

This clone was counted a single time. This specimen includes other DNA sequences encoding the same CDR3. V usage is TRBV9 and J usage is TRBJ1-1; D is ambiguous. Germline CDR1 and CDR2: SGDLS and YYNGEE. The CDR3 consists of 13 residues. The V end was cut by 0 bases, the J end by 1 base, with 4 bases between. As DNA, the CDR3 is TGTGCCAGCAGCGTAGGGGCGAACACTGAAGCTTTCTTT. Residues: CASSVGANTEAFF.

The chain links TRBV19 to TRBJ2-7; possible D gene TRBD1, 6 bases. The V end was cut by 0 bases, the J end by 0 bases, with 9 bases between. Germline V CDR1 and CDR2: LNHDA, SQIVND (reference sequence). This CDR3 has 15 residues. CDR3 in amino acids: CASSIEDSDSYEQYF. For the CDR3, the DNA is TGTGCCAGTAGTATAGAGGACAGTGACTCCTACGAGCAGTACTTC.

This rearrangement joins TRBV4-1 to TRBJ2-5, with D uncertain. V was shortened by 1 base and J by 9 bases, with 18 bases between the two germline ends. The CDR3 loop spans 15 amino acids. From germline, CDR1 is MGHRA and CDR2 YSYEKL. CDR3 region: CASSQARHGRFSQYF. The CDR3 DNA reads TGCGCCAGCAGCCAAGCTCGGCACGGTCGATTTTCCCAGTACTTC.

The chain combines TRBV5-1 with TRBJ2-5; TRBD2 is a possible D gene (6 bases). The CDR3 loop spans 14 amino acids. CDR1 SGHRS and CDR2 YFSETQ come from the germline V gene. V lost 0 bases, J lost 5 bases, and 11 bases lay in between. The CDR3 DNA follows: TGCGCCAGCAGCTTGGGCGGGGTTCTCGAGACCCAGTACTTC. Its protein is CASSLGGVLETQYF. The variable domain in full, with the rest retrieved from reference TRBV5-1 and TRBJ2-5, is KAGVTQTPRYLIKTRGQQVTLSCSPISGHRSVSWYQQTPGQGLQFLFEYFSETQRNKGNFPGRFSGRQFSNSRSEMNVSTLELGDSALYLCASSLGGVLETQYFGPGTRLLVL.

The chain recombines TRBV9 with TRBJ1-4, with a weak D call TRBD1 (5 bases). V lost 3 bases and J 4 bases, leaving 19 bases between the germline ends. The CDR3 runs 17 residues. From germline, CDR1 is SGDLS and CDR2 YYNGEE. CDR3 nucleotide sequence: TGTGCCAGCAGCGCGCCCCGGGACGGCCGTTATAATGAAAAACTGTTTTTT. It translates to CASSAPRDGRYNEKLFF.

In this sample, this clone is medium-sized. V is TRBV7-3 and J is TRBJ2-1; TRBD2 matches 10 bases. The CDR3 consists of 17 residues. CDR1 and CDR2 (germline): SGHTA, FQGTGA. Trimming cost V 2 bases and J 5 bases; bases outside gene matches: 9. The CDR3 nucleotides are TGTGCCAGCAGCTTACGACTAGCGGGCACTGAAGACAATGAGCAGTTCTTC. It translates to CASSLRLAGTEDNEQFF.

The rearrangement uses TRBV15 and TRBJ1-5; D not resolved. Germline V gene data show CDR1 as LNHNV and CDR2 as YYDKDF (reference sequence). Trimming pared 7 bases from V and 3 bases from J, leaving 10 bases between. The CDR3 has 13 residues. CDR3 in DNA: TGTGCCACCACGGACGGGCTCAATCAGCCCCAGCATTTT. Protein: CATTDGLNQPQHF.

This sequence joins TRBV27 and TRBJ1-1; 9 bases agree with TRBD1. Per the germline V gene, CDR1 is MNHEY and CDR2 is SMNVEV (reference sequence). J lost 2 bases, V lost 5 bases, and 12 bases had no gene match. The CDR3 runs to 17 residues. DNA of the CDR3: TGTGCCAGCAGTCCTACAACAGGGGGCGGCGGAAACACTGAAGCTTTCTTT. It yields the protein CASSPTTGGGGNTEAFF.

The CDR3 reads CASRRGATISYEQYF. CDR3 nucleotides: TGTGCCAGTAGGAGAGGGGCAACTATCTCCTACGAGCAGTACTTC. The gene calls are TRBV19 and TRBJ2-7; D is perhaps TRBD1 or TRBD2 (5 bases each). The CDR3 has 15 amino acids. Deletions cut 6 bases from V and 0 bases from J, with 15 bases between. The germline V gene has CDR1 LNHDA and CDR2 SQIVND (reference sequence).

This sequence joins TRBV3-1 (or the pseudogene TRBV3-2) and TRBJ1-2, with D possibly matching TRBD1 (5 bases). V was clipped by 4 bases and J by 4 bases, with 10 bases between them. The CDR3 loop spans 13 amino acids. Germline values: CDR1 LGHDT, CDR2 YNNKEL (reference sequence). The CDR3 nucleotides read TGTGCCAGCAGCCCCAGGGTCGGCTATGGCTACACCTTC. This encodes CASSPRVGYGYTF.

The gene calls are TRBV7-2 and TRBJ1-1; D may be TRBD1 (5 bases). This CDR3 comprises 13 residues. V was clipped by 4 bases and J by 0 bases, with 6 bases between them. The germline V gene encodes CDR1 SGHTA and CDR2 FQGNSA. The CDR3: CASSSGLNTEAFF. In DNA, the CDR3 is TGTGCCAGCAGCTCGGGGCTGAACACTGAAGCTTTCTTT. Full variable domain (remainder filled in from reference TRBV7-2 and TRBJ1-1): GAGVSQSPSNKVTEKGKDVELRCDPISGHTALYWYRQSLGQGLEFLIYFQGNSAPDKSGLPSDRFSAERTGGSVSTLTIQRTQQEDSAVYLCASSSGLNTEAFFGQGTRLTVV.

The count of this clone is one. The CDR3 protein is CASSLEGLIRQAFF. The CDR3 DNA is TGCGCCAGCAGCTTGGAAGGATTGATTAGACAAGCTTTCTTT. V and J are TRBV5-1 and TRBJ1-1, with D hard to call. There are 14 residues in the CDR3. The germline CDR1 and CDR2 sequences are SGHRS and YFSETQ. V lost 0 bases, J lost 9 bases, and 15 bases lay in between.

The rearrangement joins TRBV4-1 to TRBJ2-5, with a tentative D call TRBD1 (6 bases). The CDR3 contains 17 residues. Trimming pared 0 bases from V and 4 bases from J, leaving 18 bases between. CDR1 and CDR2 from the germline V gene are MGHRA and YSYEKL. CDR3 sequence (DNA): TGCGCCAGCAGCCAAGAGGGATTAGCGAAGGGGGTAGAGACCCAGTACTTC. This gives the protein CASSQEGLAKGVETQYF.

The rearrangement links TRBV28 to TRBJ1-5; D perhaps matches TRBD1 (6 bases). Trimming left V 6 bases short and J 4 bases short, with 16 bases between. This CDR3 comprises 15 residues. CDR1 and CDR2 from the germline V gene are MDHEN and SYDVKM. The CDR3 is CASSPPDRINQPQHF. DNA for the CDR3: TGTGCCAGCAGCCCCCCCGACAGGATTAATCAGCCCCAGCATTTT.

The chain combines TRBV4-3 with TRBJ2-7; D is perhaps TRBD2 (6 bases). The CDR3 length is 14 residues. Germline lookup yields CDR1 LGHNA and CDR2 YSLEER. V was clipped by 1 base and J by 4 bases, with 11 bases between them. The CDR3 sequence is CASSQVPGDYEQYF. The CDR3 bases are TGCGCCAGCAGCCAAGTTCCGGGGGATTACGAGCAGTACTTC.

The rearrangement links TRBV5-1 to TRBJ1-1; no clear D. V was trimmed by 0 bases and J by 7 bases, leaving 13 bases between them. Germline-derived CDR1 and CDR2 are SGHRS and YFSETQ. CDR3 length: 14 residues. As DNA, the CDR3 is TGCGCCAGCAGCTTGGATGGATACGCCCTTGAAGCTTTCTTT. Amino acids: CASSLDGYALEAFF.

V is TRBV2 and J is TRBJ2-1, with D possibly being TRBD1 (6 bases). Trimming took 5 bases from V and 7 from J, leaving 21 bases between them. Germline CDR1 reads SNHLY; CDR2 reads FYNNEI. The CDR3 consists of 16 residues. The CDR3 sequence is CASSIPGTGNANEQFF. For the CDR3, the DNA is TGTGCCAGCAGTATACCCGGCACAGGGAATGCAAATGAGCAGTTCTTC.

This sequence joins TRBV28 and TRBJ1-2; 8 bases align to TRBD1. Trimming took 6 bases from V and 5 from J; bases not matched to a gene: 11. This CDR3 is built from 15 residues. The germline gives CDR1 MDHEN, CDR2 SYDVKM. CDR3 sequence (DNA): TGTGCCAGCAGCCCTCCCGGACAGGGACTATATGGCTACACCTTC. Protein product: CASSPPGQGLYGYTF.

This sequence joins TRBV11-3 and TRBJ2-1; 10 nucleotides agree with TRBD2. The CDR3 consists of 15 residues. The germline V gene encodes CDR1 SGHNT and CDR2 YENEEA. With 5 bases clipped from V and 7 bases from J, the junction kept 8 bases outside the gene matches. The CDR3 spells CASSAQAGGQNEQFF. The CDR3 DNA reads as TGTGCCAGCAGCGCCCAAGCGGGAGGGCAGAATGAGCAGTTCTTC. The entire variable domain, with the rest obtained from reference TRBV11-3 and TRBJ2-1, is as follows: EAGVVQSPRYKIIEKKQPVAFWCNPISGHNTLYWYLQNLGQGPELLIRYENEEAVDDSQLPKDRFSAERLKGVDSTLKIQPAELGDSAVYLCASSAQAGGQNEQFFGPGTRLTVL.

The CDR3 region has the DNA TGTGCCAGCAGCTTGGGACAGGGGACTAGCGGCTCCTACGAGCAGTACTTC. Its translation: CASSLGQGTSGSYEQYF. The V call is TRBV5-4, the J call TRBJ2-7, with 11 bases fitting TRBD2. The germline V gene has CDR1 SGHNT and CDR2 YYREEE (reference sequence). The V gene end was trimmed by 0 bases and the J gene end by 0 bases; junction bases not matched to a gene: 5. CDR3 size: 17 residues.

On this clone: The DNA is omitted, as the CDR3 cannot be located on it reliably, and the CDR3 follows TCRdb's listing. This chain connects TRBV7-8 to TRBJ2-6; TRBD1 reflects the table's D call only, with no check against the DNA. Per germline, CDR1 SGHVS and CDR2 FQNEAQ. The CDR3 region is 18 residues in length, termini included. CDR3 sequence: CASSFWPRGAPGANVLTF.